The clone carrying this T cell receptor beta chain was seen a few times. Its antigen is unknown. Assay: immunoSEQ multiplex PCR; the TCRdb copy retains only in-frame clones and omits some. The table lists 15,000 to 20,000 clones, with no singletons. This entry is derived from a study of T cell clonality in common variable immunodeficiency. Study conclusions and caveats: Reportedly, TCR beta sequences from common variable immunodeficiency showed fewer deletions and N-nucleotide insertions. Shared TCRbeta clones were fewer between CVID subjects than controls.

Sequencing was carried out using peripheral blood mononuclear cells. This clonotype was obtained from a human donor with common variable immunodeficiency.

The covered CDR3 bases are TGCAGTGCTTCGGGGACTAGCGGGGGGAGCTCCTACAATGAG. It specifies CSASGTSGGSSYNE. The entire CDR3 protein reads CSASGTSGGSSYNEQFF. The chain joins TRBV20-1 to TRBJ2-1; TRBD2 agrees at 15 bases. With the read ending 3 residues before the CDR3 end, the germline J gene is used to fill in that end. V shed 5 bases and J 0 bases; nucleotides not matched to a gene: 5. The CDR3 sequence is 17 residues long. Germline-derived CDR1 and CDR2 are DFQATT and SNEGSKA (reference sequence).